Listed below are T cell receptor beta chains from one sample, sequenced in a study of T cell repertoires and HLA-DP antigens. Assay used: immunoSEQ multiplex PCR; TCRdb lists only in-frame clones, some missing. Of 2,000 to 2,500 clones in the sample, just under 80% were seen once. The material sequenced was CD137- CD4+ T cells from cultured PBMCs. The receptors derive from a young woman in good health and CMV-seronegative. Both conserved end residues are trimmed from each CDR3.

v_call,j_call,cdr3_aa
TRBV9,TRBJ2-5,ASSVESSGRALQTQY
TRBV7-3,TRBJ1-1,ASSSTGRTEAF
TRBV27,TRBJ1-2,ASRNLGGTSVISRGYT
TRBV7-2,TRBJ1-5,ASSLKGGQPQH
TRBV2,TRBJ2-5,ASSVRQETQY
TRBV28,TRBJ1-2,ASSLLENYGYT
TRBV5-1,TRBJ2-1,ASSLVSGGLRIRNEQF
TRBV9,TRBJ1-6,ASSKGQGENSPLH
TRBV11-3,TRBJ1-5,ASSLGQGAGQPQH
TRBV11-1,TRBJ2-3,ASSLDRTSGEKRQY
TRBV11-2,TRBJ2-1,ASSLAGGPVNEQF
TRBV5-1,TRBJ1-6,ASSFGDSPLH
TRBV7-2,TRBJ1-5,ASSPDRGNQPQH
TRBV7-8,TRBJ1-5,ASSWTGDQPQH
TRBV6-5,TRBJ2-2,ASRSQVNTGELF
TRBV30,TRBJ2-2,AWSVQRGRAGELF
TRBV18,TRBJ2-3,ASSPSPDTQY
TRBV7-9,TRBJ1-3,ASSLFVSGGNTIY
TRBV19,TRBJ2-2,ASSIPHSTGELF
TRBV5-4,TRBJ1-2,ASSRGGYGYT
TRBV6-4,TRBJ2-1,ASSDRVGPNNEQF
TRBV7-2,TRBJ2-2,ASSLDHRMELF
TRBV29-1,TRBJ1-2,SDGQGDYGYT
TRBV7-3,TRBJ1-6,ASSLERDSPLH
TRBV5-1,TRBJ1-2,ASRSRDRPNYGYT
TRBV2,TRBJ1-5,ASSLRGSNQPQH
TRBV18,TRBJ1-2,ASSPAGAPSAYGYT
TRBV21-1,TRBJ2-3,ASSNRGPFIADTQY
TRBV6-5,TRBJ1-1,ASSYEGSDTEAF
TRBV7-2,TRBJ2-2,ASSFALAGGPIRTGELF
TRBV6-1,TRBJ2-7,ASSRAAGGPYEQY
TRBV28,TRBJ1-5,ASSSGLVQPQH
TRBV9,TRBJ1-6,ASSAAGTANSPLH
TRBV19,TRBJ2-5,ASSQTIMGGAVETQY
TRBV18,TRBJ1-4,ASSPGTAEKLF
TRBV5-4,TRBJ2-3,ASSLGLRGTTDTQY
TRBV6-5,TRBJ1-2,ASRQGLNYGYT
TRBV23-1,TRBJ2-6,ASSLNSDRFSGANVLT
TRBV19,TRBJ1-1,ASSPGDRVNTEAF
TRBV11-2,TRBJ2-2,ASSLDHRMELF
TRBV14,TRBJ2-1,ASSRTSGAYNEQF